This T cell receptor (beta chain) appears in the sequencing data of a study of cytomegalovirus exposure and HLA in healthy donors. Findings of the study overall: Available immune exposure information covered CMV serostatus only. Some TCR beta chains (around 160 of them) were listed as cytomegalovirus-associated. Specificity of a few CMV-associated chains for CMV antigens was verified in vitro.

The CDR3 consists of 12 residues. Looked up from germline, CDR1 is SGHVS and CDR2 is FQNEAQ. V lost 8 bases to trimming and J lost 4 bases, with 12 bases between them. The PCR ran on 60 Vbeta and 13 Jbeta primers. The repertoire was sequenced with immunoSEQ multiplex PCR; TCRdb's copy has only in-frame clones and lacks some. The specimen's table records over 200,000 clones. About this clone itself: Its antigen is still unknown.

The sequence came from a woman in her 30s in good health and CMV-seropositive. The specimen was PBMCs. The chain combines TRBV7-8 with TRBJ2-7; D might be TRBD1 (5 bases). Here the CDR3 reads CASGAPLYEQYF. CDR3 DNA: TGTGCCAGCGGGGCCCCTCTGTACGAGCAGTACTTC.